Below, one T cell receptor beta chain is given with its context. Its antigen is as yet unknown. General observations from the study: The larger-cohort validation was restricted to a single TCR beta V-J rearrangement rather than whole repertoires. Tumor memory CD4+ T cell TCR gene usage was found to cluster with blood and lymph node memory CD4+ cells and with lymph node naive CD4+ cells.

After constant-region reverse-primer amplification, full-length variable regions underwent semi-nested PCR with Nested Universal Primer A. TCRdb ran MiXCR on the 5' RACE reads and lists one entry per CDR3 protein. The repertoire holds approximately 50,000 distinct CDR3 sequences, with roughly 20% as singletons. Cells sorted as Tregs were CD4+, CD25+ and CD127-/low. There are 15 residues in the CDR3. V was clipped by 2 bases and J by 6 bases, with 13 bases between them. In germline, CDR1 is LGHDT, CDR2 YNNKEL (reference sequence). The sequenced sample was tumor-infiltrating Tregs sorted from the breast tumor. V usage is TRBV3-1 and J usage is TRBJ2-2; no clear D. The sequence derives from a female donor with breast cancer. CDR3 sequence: CASSQRLGISGELFF. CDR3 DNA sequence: TGTGCCAGCAGCCAACGCCTAGGGATTTCCGGGGAGCTGTTTTTT. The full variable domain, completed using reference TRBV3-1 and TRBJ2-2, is DTAVSQTPKYLVTQMGNDKSIKCEQNLGHDTMYWYKQDSKKFLKIMFSYNNKELIINETVPNRFSPKSPDKAHLNLHINSLELGDSAVYFCASSQRLGISGELFFGEGSRLTVL.